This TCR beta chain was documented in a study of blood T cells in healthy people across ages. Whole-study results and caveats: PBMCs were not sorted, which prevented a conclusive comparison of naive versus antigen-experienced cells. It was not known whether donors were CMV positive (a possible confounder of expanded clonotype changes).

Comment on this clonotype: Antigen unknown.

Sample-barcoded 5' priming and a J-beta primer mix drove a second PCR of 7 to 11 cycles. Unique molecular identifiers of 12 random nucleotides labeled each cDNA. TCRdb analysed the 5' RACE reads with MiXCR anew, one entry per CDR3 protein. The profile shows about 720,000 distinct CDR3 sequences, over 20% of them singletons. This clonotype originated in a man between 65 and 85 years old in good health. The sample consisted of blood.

CDR3 in DNA: TGTGCCAGCAGCTACCCCGGGGGCTGGAATGGCTACACCTTC. Protein: CASSYPGGWNGYTF. V gene TRBV11-2 combines with J gene TRBJ1-2; a possible D gene is TRBD1 (6 bases). Trimming cost V 4 bases and J 6 bases, with 15 bases left between them. CDR3 length equals 14 residues. The germline V gene encodes CDR1 SGHAT and CDR2 FQNNGV.